Included here is one TCR beta chain sequence, with context. The CDR3 sequence is 16 residues long. From germline, CDR1 is KGHDR and CDR2 SFDVKD. V shed 3 bases, J shed 2 bases, and the junction held 6 bases outside the gene matches. Sequenced by immunoSEQ multiplex PCR; TCRdb stores in-frame clones only, minus some. The sample carries about 340,000 clones, 88% recorded once. The source of the sample is a study of blood T cell repertoires in COVID-19. Whole-study context: T cells, B-cell-depleted T cells, or PBMCs provided the cDNA or gDNA that served as material.

The chain has TRBV24-1 and TRBJ2-3, with TRBD2 matching over 8 bases. The receptor was isolated from a woman aged 70-85 years with COVID-19, enrolled during active disease. Sequenced material: peripheral blood. The CDR3 DNA is TGTGCCACCAGTGATCCCCGGGGGGGTATCACAGATACGCAGTATTTT. Translation: CATSDPRGGITDTQYF.